The clone carrying this TCR beta chain was counted once. This entry is derived from a study of blood T cell repertoires in COVID-19. Across the study: From the United States, Italy and Spain came samples of acute and convalescent COVID-19. From T cells, B-cell-depleted T cells, or PBMCs came the material, which was cDNA or gDNA.

There are 15 residues in the CDR3. Germline V CDR1 and CDR2: MRHNA, SNTAGT. The V end was cut by 2 bases, the J end by 3 bases, with 11 bases between. Authors' data handling: Using reference gene primer amplification, nucleated cell counts were estimated. Assay: immunoSEQ multiplex PCR; the TCRdb copy retains only in-frame clones and omits some. The D gene and trimming were derived from the DNA, and the V and J assignments and clone size from that table. The data hold 150,000 to 200,000 clones, with 86% observed a single time. The chain combines TRBV6-4 with TRBJ2-1; possible D gene TRBD1, 6 bases. The receptor's source is a man aged 70 or older with acute or convalescent COVID-19. Source material: peripheral blood. The CDR3: CASSDGQGIYNEQFF. As DNA, the CDR3 is TGTGCCAGCAGTGACGGGCAGGGGATCTACAATGAGCAGTTCTTC.